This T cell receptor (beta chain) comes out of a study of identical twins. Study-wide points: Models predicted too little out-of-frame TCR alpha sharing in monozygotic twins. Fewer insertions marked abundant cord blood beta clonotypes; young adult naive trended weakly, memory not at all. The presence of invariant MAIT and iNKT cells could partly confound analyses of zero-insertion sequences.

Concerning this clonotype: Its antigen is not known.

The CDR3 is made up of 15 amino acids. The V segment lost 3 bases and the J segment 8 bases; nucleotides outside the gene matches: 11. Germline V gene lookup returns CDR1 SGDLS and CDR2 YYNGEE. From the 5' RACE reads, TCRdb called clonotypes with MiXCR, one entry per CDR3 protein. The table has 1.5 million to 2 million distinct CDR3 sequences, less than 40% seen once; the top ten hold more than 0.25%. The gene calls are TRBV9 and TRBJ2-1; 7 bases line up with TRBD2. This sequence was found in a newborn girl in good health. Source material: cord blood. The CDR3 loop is CASSEGGRLRDEQFF. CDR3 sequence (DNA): TGTGCCAGCAGCGAGGGCGGGAGATTGAGGGATGAGCAGTTCTTC.